One and the same sample provided the 19 T cell receptor beta chains below, sequenced in a study of blood T cells in healthy people across ages (dated by TCRdb to the mid-2010s). Library creation used 5' RACE. Reads for this sample came from an Illumina HiSeq 2500. The second PCR ran for about 7 to 11 cycles and used a J-beta primer mix along with a sample-barcoded 5' primer. The public reads were quality trimmed at Q25 with fastp and then assembled into clones with MiXCR by TCRdb, keeping productive beta chains. One record per CDR3 amino acid sequence lists the most common genes and DNA. The sample data list over 1,200,000 distinct CDR3 sequences, and approximately 63% of these were observed just once. The top ten hold roughly 6.3% of the sample. Sequencing was performed on blood. The receptors were sampled from a young man in good health.

The gene calls are TRBV4-2 and TRBJ2-7; 9 positions agree with TRBD2. CDR1 and CDR2 (germline): LGHNA, YNFKEQ. This CDR3 has 14 residues. V was clipped by 5 bases and J by 3 bases; unmatched bases: 5. This chain's CDR3 is CASSAGTSNYEQYF. The CDR3, as DNA: TGTGCCAGCAGCGCTGGGACTAGCAACTACGAGCAGTACTTC.

This chain joins TRBV12-3 or TRBV12-4 and TRBJ2-1; 8 positions agree with TRBD2. V gave up 3 bases and J gave up 5 bases; unmatched junction bases: 3. The CDR3 spans 14 residues. For the CDR3, the DNA is TGTGCCAGCAGTTTTAGCGGGGCTGACAATGAGCAGTTCTTC. Translation: CASSFSGADNEQFF.

This chain links TRBV20-1 with TRBJ1-2, with 11 bases that match TRBD1. J was trimmed by 3 bases and V by 1 base; bases with no gene match: 4. This CDR3 is built from 15 residues. Germline CDR1 reads DFQATT; CDR2 reads SNEGSKA (reference sequence). The CDR3 DNA reads as TGCAGTGCTAGAGGGGGGGGACAGGGGGACTATGGCTACACCTTC. This codes for CSARGGGQGDYGYTF.

The chain carries TRBV10-3 and TRBJ2-5; 7 bases fit TRBD2. With 6 bases clipped from V and 4 bases from J, the junction kept 11 bases outside the gene matches. The CDR3 is 15 amino acids. CDR1 and CDR2 (germline): ENHRY, SYGVKD. The DNA of the CDR3 is TGTGCCATCAGGAACAGCGGGGATCTTGTAGAGACCCAGTACTTC. Amino acid sequence: CAIRNSGDLVETQYF.

Worth noting for this clonotype: The conserved phenylalanine or tryptophan normally closing the CDR3 is absent here, so this likely arose from a read error. The rearrangement uses TRBV5-5 and TRBJ1-2, with a tentative D call TRBD1 (5 bases). The CDR3 spans 15 residues. V was pared by 4 bases and J by 4 bases, with 17 bases between. The V gene's germline CDR1 is SGHKS and CDR2 YYEKEE (reference sequence). DNA of the CDR3: TGTGCCAGCAGCCTATCTCGGGACGGGATCTATGGCTACACCCTC. The encoded protein is CASSLSRDGIYGYTL.

This clonotype is a singleton in its sample. The chain uses TRBV27 and TRBJ2-5, with D maybe TRBD2 (7 bases). Germline assignment: CDR1 MNHEY and CDR2 SMNVEV (reference sequence). The CDR3 contains 16 residues. The V end was cut by 2 bases, the J end by 5 bases, with 18 bases between. CDR3 nucleotides: TGTGCCAGCAGTTTAGCCGATAGAGGGAGGGGGGAGACCCAGTACTTC. Translated: CASSLADRGRGETQYF.

CDR3 bases: TGTGCCAGCAGCTCCGACCTGGCGGGTATTTCCTACAATGAGCAGTTCTTC. Translating gives CASSSDLAGISYNEQFF. The chain has TRBV11-2 and TRBJ2-1; a possible D gene is TRBD2 (5 bases). The V gene lost 4 bases and the J gene lost 1 base, with 17 bases spanning the gap. Germline V lookup: CDR1 SGHAT, CDR2 FQNNGV. CDR3 length: 17 residues.

This clonotype was counted only a few times. The chain carries TRBV6-5 and TRBJ2-1; 8 nucleotides agree with TRBD1. Germline trimming cut 6 bases from V and 1 base from J; bases unmatched to any gene: 5. Germline assignment: CDR1 MNHEY and CDR2 SVGAGI. This CDR3 spans 15 amino acids. DNA for the CDR3: TGTGCCAGCAGGAGAACAGGGGGATCCTACAATGAGCAGTTCTTC. Its protein product is CASRRTGGSYNEQFF.

This chain joins TRBV5-1 and TRBJ2-5; no clear D gene. The germline V and J ends were trimmed by 0 bases and 1 base, with 7 bases remaining between them. CDR3 size: 14 residues. Germline assignment: CDR1 SGHRS and CDR2 YFSETQ. The CDR3 here is CASSLDLVQETQYF. DNA for the CDR3: TGCGCCAGCAGCTTGGATTTGGTCCAAGAGACCCAGTACTTC. Full variable domain (remainder filled in from reference TRBV5-1 and TRBJ2-5): KAGVTQTPRYLIKTRGQQVTLSCSPISGHRSVSWYQQTPGQGLQFLFEYFSETQRNKGNFPGRFSGRQFSNSRSEMNVSTLELGDSALYLCASSLDLVQETQYFGPGTRLLVL.

V is TRBV12-3 or TRBV12-4 and J is TRBJ2-7; D uncertain. V was cut by 0 bases and J by 3 bases, with 9 bases left in between. The CDR3 extends over 14 amino acids. This chain's CDR3 is CASSLAAEFYEQYF. The CDR3 coding sequence is TGTGCCAGCAGTTTAGCTGCCGAATTCTACGAGCAGTACTTC.

The gene calls are TRBV29-1 and TRBJ2-5; 7 bases align to TRBD1. This CDR3 spans 13 amino acids. The germline V gene has CDR1 SQVTM and CDR2 ANQGSEA. Trimming at V came to 7 bases and at J to 5 bases, leaving 10 bases not matched to a gene. DNA of the CDR3: TGCAGCGCCCCCAAAGGGGGCTGGGAGACCCAGTACTTC. Its translation: CSAPKGGWETQYF.

The V gene is TRBV6-1, the J gene TRBJ2-2; 7 nucleotides match TRBD1. The V segment lost 7 bases and the J segment 4 bases; nucleotides outside the gene matches: 3. This CDR3 has 13 residues. Germline V lookup: CDR1 MNHNS, CDR2 SASEGT. For the CDR3, the DNA is TGTGCCAGCATGAGGGGGCGCACCGGGGAGCTGTTTTTT. Translated, it gives CASMRGRTGELFF.

This clonotype came up a few times. The chain recombines TRBV25-1 with TRBJ2-7, with D hard to call. Trimming cost V 6 bases and J 3 bases, with 12 bases left between them. CDR3 length: 13 amino acids. Germline CDR1 MGHDK, CDR2 SYGVNS. CDR3 bases: TGTGCCAGCAGGACATCGATTAACTACGAGCAGTACTTC. Protein product: CASRTSINYEQYF.

The chain has TRBV6-1 and TRBJ2-4; 15 bases are shared with TRBD2. J was trimmed by 3 bases and V by 1 base; bases with no gene match: 7. CDR3 size: 19 residues. Germline CDR1 and CDR2: MNHNS and SASEGT. The CDR3 loop is CASSEESGLAGGSKNIQYF. CDR3 nucleotides: TGTGCCAGCAGTGAAGAATCCGGACTAGCGGGGGGGAGCAAAAACATTCAGTACTTC.

This chain joins TRBV15 and TRBJ2-1, with a weak D call TRBD1 (5 bases). V dropped 3 bases and J dropped 9 bases, with 15 bases sitting between them. CDR3 length equals 14 residues. Germline CDR1 is LNHNV and CDR2 is YYDKDF (reference sequence). Written as DNA, the CDR3 is TGTGCCACCAGCAGGGGTATGGGCCAGGGTGAGCAGTTCTTC. Protein sequence: CATSRGMGQGEQFF.

This chain links TRBV7-9 with TRBJ2-4; D is uncertain. The J call is in doubt because the DNA end fits TRBJ2-5 better. In germline, CDR1 is SEHNR, CDR2 FQNEAQ (reference sequence). This CDR3 region has 12 residues. In nucleotides, the CDR3 is TGTGCCAGCAGCTTATACTTTGAGACCCAGTACTTC. It specifies CASSLYFETQYF.

This clonotype showed up just a few times. The V gene is TRBV7-9, the J gene TRBJ1-1, with D unresolved. CDR1 is SEHNR and CDR2 is FQNEAQ in the germline V gene (reference sequence). The V and J ends lost 5 bases and 6 bases respectively, with 19 bases between them. The CDR3 is 15 amino acids. DNA for the CDR3: TGTGCCAGCAGCCTAACGGAGTTGGCTCTTCCTGAAGCTTTCTTT. Protein: CASSLTELALPEAFF.

The gene calls are TRBV28 and TRBJ1-2; 7 bases map to TRBD1. The CDR3 has 15 residues. Germline lookup yields CDR1 MDHEN and CDR2 SYDVKM. With V trimmed by 3 bases and J by 2 bases, 6 bases remained unmatched. As DNA, the CDR3 is TGTGCCAGCAGTTTCACAGGGGAAGGGAACTATGGCTACACCTTC. Translation: CASSFTGEGNYGYTF.

CDR3 bases: TGTGCCAGCAGCCCCATTTGGGGAGGCTCCTACAATGAGCAGTTCTTC. This translates into CASSPIWGGSYNEQFF. This chain uses TRBV12-3 or TRBV12-4 with TRBJ2-1; possible D gene TRBD2, 6 bases. V gave up 6 bases and J gave up 0 bases, with 15 bases separating them. The CDR3 spans 16 residues.